Listed below are T cell receptor beta chains from one sample, sequenced in a study of blood T cell repertoires in COVID-19. TCRdb keeps only in-frame clones here, not all; method: immunoSEQ multiplex PCR. In the table there are about 94,000 clones, about 83% of which are singletons. Sequenced sample: peripheral blood. These receptors originate from a man aged 65-85 years with COVID-19, enrolled during active disease. Both conserved end residues are part of each CDR3. The D gene is left open where the match is weak. The listing skips clone size in some rows; elsewhere it reads once, few, many or a size class.

abundance: NA
v_gene: TRBV11-2
d_gene: NA
j_gene: TRBJ2-7
CDR3nt: TGTGCCAGCAGCCTCAGCGGCAGAACCTACGAGCAGTACTTC
CDR3aa: CASSLSGRTYEQYF

abundance: NA
v_gene: TRBV12-3/TRBV12-4
d_gene: TRBD2
j_gene: TRBJ2-7
CDR3nt: TGTGCCAGCAGTTCCCGGGGGGTAGGAGGGAACTTC
CDR3aa: CASSSRGVGGNF

abundance: NA
v_gene: TRBV13
d_gene: TRBD2
j_gene: TRBJ2-7
CDR3nt: TGTGCCAGCAGTAACTCGGGGGGCTCCTACGAGCAGTACTTC
CDR3aa: CASSNSGGSYEQYF

abundance: NA
v_gene: TRBV12-3/TRBV12-4
d_gene: NA
j_gene: TRBJ1-3
CDR3nt: TGTGCCAGCAGTTTACACGGTTTGGACACCATATATTTT
CDR3aa: CASSLHGLDTIYF

abundance: NA
v_gene: TRBV3-1/TRBV3-2
d_gene: NA
j_gene: TRBJ1-3
CDR3nt: TGTGCCAGCAGCCAAGTGAGCGCCTCCAACTCTGGAAACACCATATATTTT
CDR3aa: CASSQVSASNSGNTIYF

abundance: many
v_gene: TRBV4-1
d_gene: NA
j_gene: TRBJ2-7
CDR3nt: TGCGCCAGCAGTCATGACGGAGCCTACGAGCAGTACTTC
CDR3aa: CASSHDGAYEQYF

abundance: NA
v_gene: TRBV7-7
d_gene: TRBD1
j_gene: TRBJ1-2
CDR3nt: TGTGCTAGCAGCTTTAACCGAGACAGGGACTATGGCTACACCTTC
CDR3aa: CASSFNRDRDYGYTF

abundance: NA
v_gene: TRBV18
d_gene: TRBD2
j_gene: TRBJ2-2
CDR3nt: TGTGCCAGCTCATCCGGACTAGCAGGGCACACCGGGGAGCTGTTTTTT
CDR3aa: CASSSGLAGHTGELFF

abundance: NA
v_gene: TRBV5-4
d_gene: NA
j_gene: TRBJ1-2
CDR3nt: TGTGCCAGCAGCTCCCAGAGGGACATCCGCGGCTACACCTTC
CDR3aa: CASSSQRDIRGYTF

abundance: NA
v_gene: TRBV3-1/TRBV3-2
d_gene: NA
j_gene: TRBJ1-4
CDR3nt: TGTGCCAGCAGCCATTCTGCGATGGGCGAAAAACTGTTTTTT
CDR3aa: CASSHSAMGEKLFF

abundance: NA
v_gene: TRBV6-1
d_gene: NA
j_gene: TRBJ2-2
CDR3nt: TGTGCCAGCAGTGAAGCCCTGGGGAGCCCCGGGGAGCTGTTTTTT
CDR3aa: CASSEALGSPGELFF

abundance: NA
v_gene: TRBV5-4
d_gene: NA
j_gene: TRBJ2-7
CDR3nt: TGTGCCAGCAGCTTGAGCCCAGACACCTACGAGCAGTACTTC
CDR3aa: CASSLSPDTYEQYF

abundance: NA
v_gene: TRBV6-5
d_gene: NA
j_gene: TRBJ1-1
CDR3nt: TGTGCCAGCAGGGGGGGGCTCGGAACTGAAGCTTTCTTT
CDR3aa: CASRGGLGTEAFF

abundance: NA
v_gene: TRBV9
d_gene: TRBD2
j_gene: TRBJ2-7
CDR3nt: TGTGCCAGCAGCCCTAGCGGGGGGGCCGCCTACGAGCAGTACTTC
CDR3aa: CASSPSGGAAYEQYF

abundance: many
v_gene: TRBV24-1
d_gene: NA
j_gene: TRBJ1-1
CDR3nt: TGTGCCACCAGTGATTTCTCTGACACTGAAGCTTTCTTT
CDR3aa: CATSDFSDTEAFF

abundance: NA
v_gene: TRBV7-6
d_gene: NA
j_gene: TRBJ1-4
CDR3nt: TGTGCCAGCAGCTTAGGTGGACTGTATAATGAAAAACTGTTTTTT
CDR3aa: CASSLGGLYNEKLFF

abundance: NA
v_gene: TRBV16
d_gene: NA
j_gene: TRBJ1-2
CDR3nt: TGTGCCAGCAGCAAACGGACAGACCGCCCAGATGGCTACACCTTC
CDR3aa: CASSKRTDRPDGYTF

abundance: once
v_gene: TRBV7-2
d_gene: NA
j_gene: TRBJ2-2
CDR3nt: TGTGCCAGCAGCTTTTCCTCTGGACTTACGAACACCGGGGAGCTGTTTTTT
CDR3aa: CASSFSSGLTNTGELFF

abundance: NA
v_gene: TRBV7-8
d_gene: TRBD2
j_gene: TRBJ2-1
CDR3nt: TGTGCCAGCAGCCACTCGGCGACTAGCGGGAGGGCCAGGGAGCAGTTCTTC
CDR3aa: CASSHSATSGRAREQFF

abundance: NA
v_gene: TRBV6-6
d_gene: NA
j_gene: TRBJ1-6
CDR3nt: TGTGCCAGCAGTTACTCGTGGAGCTCCTATAATTCACCCCTCCACTTT
CDR3aa: CASSYSWSSYNSPLHF

abundance: NA
v_gene: TRBV7-3
d_gene: NA
j_gene: TRBJ1-1
CDR3nt: TGTGCCAGCAGCCTCCTAAGGAACACTGAAGCTTTCTTT
CDR3aa: CASSLLRNTEAFF

abundance: NA
v_gene: TRBV3-1/TRBV3-2
d_gene: TRBD1
j_gene: TRBJ2-1
CDR3nt: TGTGCCAGCAGCCAAACAGACAGGGGATGGGCTGAGCAGTTCTTC
CDR3aa: CASSQTDRGWAEQFF

abundance: few
v_gene: TRBV9
d_gene: NA
j_gene: TRBJ1-1
CDR3nt: TGTGCCAGCACCAAAAGTGACAGGAACACTGAAGCTTTCTTT
CDR3aa: CASTKSDRNTEAFF

abundance: NA
v_gene: TRBV27
d_gene: NA
j_gene: TRBJ2-7
CDR3nt: TGTGCCAGCAGTTCCCCAGGGATTCCCTACGAGCAGTACTTC
CDR3aa: CASSSPGIPYEQYF

abundance: NA
v_gene: TRBV19
d_gene: NA
j_gene: TRBJ2-3
CDR3nt: TGTGCCAGTAGTATGGGACTGAGCACAGATACGCAGTATTTT
CDR3aa: CASSMGLSTDTQYF

abundance: many
v_gene: TRBV19
d_gene: NA
j_gene: TRBJ2-1
CDR3nt: TGTGCCAGTAGTATTAGCGGAAGCTCCTACAATGAGCAGTTCTTC
CDR3aa: CASSISGSSYNEQFF

abundance: NA
v_gene: TRBV6-5
d_gene: NA
j_gene: TRBJ1-1
CDR3nt: TGTGCCAGCAGCTCGTGGGGCGGGGGCACTGAAGCTTTCTTT
CDR3aa: CASSSWGGGTEAFF

abundance: NA
v_gene: TRBV4-2
d_gene: NA
j_gene: TRBJ2-5
CDR3nt: TGTGCCAGCAGCCAAGAATGGGACTACCAAGAGACCCAGTACTTC
CDR3aa: CASSQEWDYQETQYF

abundance: NA
v_gene: TRBV5-1
d_gene: TRBD1
j_gene: TRBJ2-2
CDR3nt: TGCGCCAGCAGTATATTAGGACAGGGGAACACCGGGGAGCTGTTTTTT
CDR3aa: CASSILGQGNTGELFF

abundance: NA
v_gene: TRBV11-3
d_gene: NA
j_gene: TRBJ1-1
CDR3nt: TGTGCCAGCAGCTTAAGGGCAGGGGTAAGCGCTGAAGCTTTCTTT
CDR3aa: CASSLRAGVSAEAFF

abundance: NA
v_gene: TRBV18
d_gene: NA
j_gene: TRBJ2-1
CDR3nt: TGTGCCAGCTCACCACCGGGGGCTGGGGGCGGCTACAATGAGCAGTTCTTC
CDR3aa: CASSPPGAGGGYNEQFF

abundance: NA
v_gene: TRBV7-9
d_gene: NA
j_gene: TRBJ2-1
CDR3nt: TGTGCCAGCAGCCAAAATCAGCGGTTGACGAGGATCTTC
CDR3aa: CASSQNQRLTRIF

abundance: once
v_gene: TRBV15
d_gene: TRBD2
j_gene: TRBJ2-3
CDR3nt: TGTGCCACCAGCGTCGGACTAGCCCCAGATACGCAGTATTTT
CDR3aa: CATSVGLAPDTQYF

abundance: NA
v_gene: TRBV5-8
d_gene: TRBD2
j_gene: TRBJ2-7
CDR3nt: TGTGCCAGCAACCGGGGGGGCTCCTACGAGCAGTACTTC
CDR3aa: CASNRGGSYEQYF

abundance: NA
v_gene: TRBV5-1
d_gene: TRBD1
j_gene: TRBJ2-3
CDR3nt: TGCGCCAGCAGCTTGGGGACAGGGCGGGCAGATACGCAGTATTTT
CDR3aa: CASSLGTGRADTQYF

abundance: few
v_gene: TRBV7-9
d_gene: NA
j_gene: TRBJ2-7
CDR3nt: TGTGCCAGCAGCATCGGACAGGGCGGGGGCGAGCAGTACTTC
CDR3aa: CASSIGQGGGEQYF

abundance: NA
v_gene: TRBV6-6
d_gene: NA
j_gene: TRBJ1-6
CDR3nt: TGTGCCAGTGGGATAGAGGGAACGCAAAATTCACCCCTCCACTTT
CDR3aa: CASGIEGTQNSPLHF

abundance: NA
v_gene: TRBV5-4
d_gene: TRBD1
j_gene: TRBJ1-1
CDR3nt: TGTGCCAGCAGCCGACCAGGGGGCGGGGGGGGCACTGAAGCTTTCTTT
CDR3aa: CASSRPGGGGGTEAFF

abundance: NA
v_gene: TRBV5-1
d_gene: TRBD1
j_gene: TRBJ2-3
CDR3nt: TGCGCCAGCAGCTTGGCGGGACAGCTCACAGATACGCAGTATTTT
CDR3aa: CASSLAGQLTDTQYF

abundance: NA
v_gene: TRBV19
d_gene: TRBD1
j_gene: TRBJ2-7
CDR3nt: TGTGCCAGTAGGGGACAGGGGGCAGGGAACGAGCAGTACTTC
CDR3aa: CASRGQGAGNEQYF

abundance: many
v_gene: TRBV12-3/TRBV12-4
d_gene: NA
j_gene: TRBJ1-1
CDR3nt: TGTGCCAGCAGTTTAGCGGGGAGAACTGAAGCTTTCTTT
CDR3aa: CASSLAGRTEAFF

abundance: NA
v_gene: TRBV28
d_gene: NA
j_gene: TRBJ2-7
CDR3nt: TGTGCCAGCAGACCAGGACGGGTAGCGGCTGGGCTCTACGAGCAGTACTTC
CDR3aa: CASRPGRVAAGLYEQYF

abundance: NA
v_gene: TRBV6-6
d_gene: NA
j_gene: TRBJ2-7
CDR3nt: TGTGCCAGCACCCAAAGACTGGGCGAGCAGTACTTC
CDR3aa: CASTQRLGEQYF

abundance: NA
v_gene: TRBV9
d_gene: NA
j_gene: TRBJ2-1
CDR3nt: TGTGCCAGCAGCGTAGGTCCTGCGGCTGAGCAGTTCTTC
CDR3aa: CASSVGPAAEQFF

abundance: NA
v_gene: TRBV27
d_gene: NA
j_gene: TRBJ1-5
CDR3nt: TGTGCCAGCAGTCCCGGGATTAGCAATCAGCCCCAGCATTTT
CDR3aa: CASSPGISNQPQHF

abundance: NA
v_gene: TRBV10-3
d_gene: TRBD1
j_gene: TRBJ1-5
CDR3nt: TGTGCCACGGGGACAGGGGGCAATCAGCCCCAGCATTTT
CDR3aa: CATGTGGNQPQHF

abundance: NA
v_gene: TRBV10-3
d_gene: NA
j_gene: TRBJ1-6
CDR3nt: TGTGCCATCAGTGAGTCTCAGAATTCACCCCTCCACTTT
CDR3aa: CAISESQNSPLHF

abundance: NA
v_gene: TRBV6-2/TRBV6-3
d_gene: NA
j_gene: TRBJ1-2
CDR3nt: TGTGCCAGCAGTTACTCGACACAGGGCATGTATGGCTACACCTTC
CDR3aa: CASSYSTQGMYGYTF

abundance: NA
v_gene: TRBV28
d_gene: TRBD2
j_gene: TRBJ2-7
CDR3nt: TGTGCCAGCACCTTGACTAGCGGGAGGAACGAGCAGTACTTC
CDR3aa: CASTLTSGRNEQYF

abundance: few
v_gene: TRBV6-2/TRBV6-3
d_gene: NA
j_gene: TRBJ2-7
CDR3nt: TGTGCCAGCAGTTCCGGGACCTACGAGCAGTACTTC
CDR3aa: CASSSGTYEQYF

abundance: NA
v_gene: TRBV5-6
d_gene: NA
j_gene: TRBJ1-2
CDR3nt: TGTGCCAGCAGCCCAGGAATGGAAGACTATGGCTACACCTTC
CDR3aa: CASSPGMEDYGYTF

abundance: NA
v_gene: TRBV4-3
d_gene: TRBD1
j_gene: TRBJ2-7
CDR3nt: TGCGCCAGCAGCCAAGGTTCGGACAGGGGGCCCCTGTACTTC
CDR3aa: CASSQGSDRGPLYF

abundance: NA
v_gene: TRBV28
d_gene: NA
j_gene: TRBJ1-2
CDR3nt: TGTGCCAGCAACGGTCCATCCGCGCTAGCTAACTATGGCTACACCTTC
CDR3aa: CASNGPSALANYGYTF

abundance: NA
v_gene: TRBV5-1
d_gene: NA
j_gene: TRBJ2-4
CDR3nt: TGCGCCAGCAGCTGGGGCCTCACAGGTACCAAAAACATTCAGTACTTC
CDR3aa: CASSWGLTGTKNIQYF

abundance: NA
v_gene: TRBV19
d_gene: TRBD1
j_gene: TRBJ1-4
CDR3nt: TGTGCCAGTACCAAGGGGGCGCGAGTTTGGGCAACTAATGAAAAACTGTTTTTT
CDR3aa: CASTKGARVWATNEKLFF

abundance: NA
v_gene: TRBV6-2/TRBV6-3
d_gene: TRBD1
j_gene: TRBJ1-5
CDR3nt: TGTGCCAGCAGTCCCGGGACAGGGTACGATCAGCCCCAGCATTTT
CDR3aa: CASSPGTGYDQPQHF

abundance: once
v_gene: TRBV11-2
d_gene: TRBD2
j_gene: TRBJ2-1
CDR3nt: TGTGCCAGCAGCTTAGAACTAGCGGGGTACAATGAGCAGTTCTTC
CDR3aa: CASSLELAGYNEQFF